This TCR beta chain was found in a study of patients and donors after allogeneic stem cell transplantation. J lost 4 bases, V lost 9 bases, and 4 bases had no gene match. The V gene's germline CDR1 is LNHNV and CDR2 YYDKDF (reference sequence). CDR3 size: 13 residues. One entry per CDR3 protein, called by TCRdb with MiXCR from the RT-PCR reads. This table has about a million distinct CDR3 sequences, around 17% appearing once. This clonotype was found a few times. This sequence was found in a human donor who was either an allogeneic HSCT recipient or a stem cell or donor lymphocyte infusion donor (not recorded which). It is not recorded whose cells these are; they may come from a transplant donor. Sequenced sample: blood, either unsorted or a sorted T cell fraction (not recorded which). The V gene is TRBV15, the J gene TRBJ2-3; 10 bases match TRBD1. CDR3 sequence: CATGQGRADTQYF. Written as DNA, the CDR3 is TGTGCCACGGGACAGGGGAGGGCAGATACGCAGTATTTT.